This TCR beta chain was recorded in a study of cytomegalovirus exposure and HLA in healthy donors (dated by TCRdb to between 2016 and 2019). Study-wide context: In an earlier analysis of about 560 of the donors, 250 to 350 Gb of sequence data and about 110 million unique TCR beta sequences from 180 million or so T cells were reported. The study was designed to test whether signatures of past pathogen exposure could be identified by cataloging public T cell receptors. About five DR-DQ haplotypes were handled as single units for association and clustering, since linkage in the cohort was strong. Donor age, sex, ethnicity and CMV serostatus were compiled together with the repertoire data. An early release that covered about 600 HLA-typed donors contained approximately 290 gigabases of sequencing data and around 85 million unique TCR sequences. Of the roughly 400 genotyped donors, approximately 80% fell in the genetic ancestry cluster associated with self-reported Caucasian donors. Besides the first cohort of roughly 640 subjects, a separate validation cohort made up of over 95 different subjects was used. The study combined high-throughput TCR immunosequencing, statistical association of individual TCRs with disease status, and machine learning to predict cytomegalovirus infection status. HLA typing covered class I and class II loci at four-digit resolution. To study patterns of TCR occurrence, a later analysis re-analyzed previously published TCR beta repertoires from 500 to 850 donors and added high-resolution HLA genotyping. Every discovery cohort repertoire had been produced on one sequencing platform. An earlier analysis of 587 of the donors applied high-throughput TCR beta sequencing to assess whether each TCR beta V gene segment acted as functional or pseudogenic. A later genetic analysis used genome-wide SNP genotypes for about 55% of the 666 donors, treating that subset as a discovery cohort. Across 398 genotyped donors of the cohort, an average of roughly 250,000 unique TCR beta nucleotide sequences per donor were sequenced, and around 19% of those sequences were non-productive. The study used immunosequencing to profile the T cell repertoires of 666 subjects and linked those repertoires to cytomegalovirus serostatus. The number of typed donors differed by locus: about 620-630 for A, B, C, DRB1 and DQB1; some 500 for DQA1; around 610 for DPA1; and some 470 for DPB1. In the later analysis, no new phenotypic data were used to find candidate immune exposures; instead, reliance was placed on TCR beta sequences and their occurrence across donors.

Comments on this clone: It has no known antigen specificity. No much larger clone exists at a distance of one base, and base qualities are not known.

The CDR1 and CDR2 encoded by the germline V gene are SQVTM and ANQGSEA. The junction shows trimming of 3 bases on V and 4 bases on J, plus 16 bases between the germline ends. The CDR3 has 15 amino acids, counting the end cysteine and phenylalanine. The read is trimmed to its CDR3 DNA, 45 bases read in frame from base 1. The cohort consisted of 666 healthy bone marrow donors. At the time of sampling, every cohort member was nominally healthy, though immune exposures that went unrecorded were likely present. The donor was CMV seronegative and was included in the group of approximately 350 seronegative cohort members. A peripheral blood sample was provided by each donor, and peripheral blood mononuclear cells were used for TCR beta sequencing. The Qiagen DNeasy Blood Extraction Kit was used to extract genomic DNA from the blood cell samples. Summary of the overall study and its limitations: Three of the identified cytomegalovirus-associated TCR beta chains were confirmed in vitro to be specific for cytomegalovirus antigens. Most TCR sequences were observed very rarely across donors, whereas some public TCRs were present in many individuals. Compared with equally common non-associated chains, HLA-associated TCR beta chains in a later analysis were more clonally expanded and had lower generation probabilities. Over 15 rarely observed V segments, including chromosome 9 orphons, were excluded from the earlier analysis of approximately 600 of the donors because counts were too low. Presence/absence analyses assumed roughly uniform sequencing depth across donors, an assumption that may not hold. In the study, around 150 TCR beta chains were listed as associated with cytomegalovirus. For the cohort, immune exposure information was limited to CMV serostatus. A later genetic analysis associated a missense DCLRE1C variant with V-gene and J-gene trimming of TCR beta chains, and an independent cohort replicated the association. Specific HLA alleles were associated with 15,000 to 20,000 TCR beta sequences at a false discovery rate of 0.05 in a later analysis. In both the original and validation cohorts, the classifier was reported to diagnose cytomegalovirus status with high specificity and sensitivity. A group of highly shared sequence variants was considered likely to be a technical artifact of the sequencing pipeline. When HLA alleles, especially DR and DQ, strongly co-occurred, attributing TCR associations to individual alleles was difficult. The cohort was sequenced for TCR beta chains only, and without alpha or paired-chain data the features that could be detected were limited. Some IMGT-functional V segments, including TRBV6-2 and TRBV6-3, could not be distinguished by the 87-base-pair reads and were therefore excluded. Compared with the roughly 710-donor mean, donors in an Asian-associated ancestry cluster had fewer N-insertions in productive TCRs, according to a later genetic analysis. Correlated functional status among segregating V segments might reflect linkage disequilibrium, but an unknown experimental factor could not be ruled out. A further reported finding was that TCR beta sequences accurately predicted the HLA-A and HLA-B alleles for most subjects in the first cohort. HLA typing was unavailable for some donors at each locus, so association tests used only the typed subset. In a later analysis, several top co-occurrence clusters were reported to appear linked to parvovirus B19, influenza, CMV and Epstein-Barr virus. According to the authors, the approach could potentially be generalized to other disease states and immunological phenotypes. A later analysis found that most CMV-associated TCR beta chains appeared HLA-restricted, with HLA associations seemingly driven largely by CMV exposure. A later analysis found that TCR association rates varied across HLA loci, with DRB1 alleles showing the most associated TCRs and HLA-C alleles the fewest. Broadly in line with IMGT annotations, most TCR beta V segments showed up in productive rearrangements about 90% or about 30% of the time in an earlier analysis of 587 of the donors.

Library preparation used the immunoSEQ multiplex PCR assay. The multiplex PCR relied on a mix of 60 forward primers for TCR Vbeta segments and 13 reverse primers for TCR Jbeta segments. A multiplex PCR assay on genomic DNA amplified the CDR3 region of rearranged TCR beta genes. On the Illumina HiSeq System, the amplified TCR beta libraries were sequenced as 87-base-pair reads. The paper's data handling went like this. In a later analysis, around 80 million unique TCR beta chains were counted across the roughly 610 repertoires, and about 10 million of these chains were shared by at least two donors. To remove PCR and sequencing errors, raw reads were error-corrected and collapsed into unique sequences using a nearest-neighbor algorithm that merged closely related sequences. CDR3 sequences were aligned to IMGT reference sequences to assign V, D and J gene segments. For a sequence to be retained, at least a six-nucleotide match to both a V gene segment and a J gene segment was required. Rearrangements were called productive when the CDR3 lacked stop codons and stayed in frame with V and J; all others were non-productive. CDR3 was defined by IMGT convention, running from the second conserved V-encoded cysteine to the conserved J-encoded phenylalanine. Sequences without an unambiguous match to a single V gene segment were excluded from the earlier analysis of almost 600 of the donors. In an earlier analysis of several hundred of the donors, a V segment was called functional when productive rearrangements were above 56.7%, and segregating when the standard deviation between donors exceeded 5%. A statistical classification framework was built to diagnose cytomegalovirus status from the catalog of TCR beta chain sequences. V and J gene assignment, in a later analysis, came from comparing TCR nucleotide sequences with IMGT/GENE-DB human TR gene sequences. Using the TCRdist pipeline, a later analysis assigned CDR3 sequences along with most-parsimonious VDJ recombination scenarios. A later analysis defined each TCR beta chain by its CDR3 amino acid sequence plus V-gene family, and excluded reads lacking a unique V-gene family. In a later analysis, approximately 640 highly shared, low-generation-probability nucleotide sequences were removed to address suspected cross-contamination and a sequencing artifact. For each public chain, a later analysis derived a clonal expansion index from normalized ranks of inferred template counts within each repertoire. Generation probabilities in a later analysis came from a VDJ recombination model fitted to out-of-frame rearrangements, and those results were checked against IGoR. Hypergeometric tests were used in a later analysis to score TCR-TCR, TCR-HLA and TCR-CMV co-occurrence, with a repertoire-size bias correction applied to the TCR pairs. In a later analysis, false discovery rates were estimated by permuting HLA or CMV assignments 20 times. In a later analysis, co-occurring TCRs were grouped using DBSCAN, and TCRdist sequence similarity was added for clustering within HLA-allele-positive subsets. For co-occurrence clustering, repertoires with fewer than 30,000 or more than 120,000 public chains were excluded, along with a handful of repertoires with anomalous nucleotide sharing. TCRdb holds this immuneACCESS table with in-frame rearrangements only. Some clones are missing; in checked studies, unresolved V genes explain under half, and the rest has no known cause. That table supplies the V and J calls and clone size; D and trimming were determined from the DNA. Recorded for this sample are approximately 110,000 clones; roughly 80% of them occurred a single time. Together, the top ten hold over 3.5% of the sample.

Material for sequencing was PBMCs. The receptor comes from a woman between 35 and 50 years old in good health and CMV-seronegative. The rearrangement combines TRBV29-1 with TRBJ2-1, with no confident D gene call. The CDR3 here reads CSVDGRRGLYNEQFF. The bases read TGCAGCGTTGATGGCCGCCGAGGCCTATACAATGAGCAGTTCTTC.